The entry below describes one TCR beta chain. Its cognate antigen is unknown. The sample originates from a study of vaccination and CD4 T cells after COVID-19. The Oncomine TCR Beta short-read assay was applied to DNA of cultured CD4+ T cells. One entry per CDR3 protein, called by TCRdb with MiXCR from the PCR reads. This sample carries 15,000 or so distinct CDR3 sequences, 45% to 65% of them seen once, and the ten largest clones take over 7.5%. Specified treatment: roughly 10-day PBMC culture with coronavirus spike peptide pools or control peptides (ViraFEST assay). Sequenced sample: CD4+ T cells from blood, cultured in vitro. The clonotype comes from a human donor who had recovered from COVID-19.

This chain's CDR3 is CASTKAGTTNTEAFF. CDR3 bases: TGTGCCAGCACAAAAGCAGGGACCACGAACACTGAAGCTTTCTTT. The chain couples TRBV6-1 to TRBJ1-1; tentative D call: TRBD1 (5 bases). The germline CDR1 and CDR2 sequences are MNHNS and SASEGT. The CDR3 covers 15 residues. V gave up 7 bases and J gave up 1 base, with 16 bases separating them.